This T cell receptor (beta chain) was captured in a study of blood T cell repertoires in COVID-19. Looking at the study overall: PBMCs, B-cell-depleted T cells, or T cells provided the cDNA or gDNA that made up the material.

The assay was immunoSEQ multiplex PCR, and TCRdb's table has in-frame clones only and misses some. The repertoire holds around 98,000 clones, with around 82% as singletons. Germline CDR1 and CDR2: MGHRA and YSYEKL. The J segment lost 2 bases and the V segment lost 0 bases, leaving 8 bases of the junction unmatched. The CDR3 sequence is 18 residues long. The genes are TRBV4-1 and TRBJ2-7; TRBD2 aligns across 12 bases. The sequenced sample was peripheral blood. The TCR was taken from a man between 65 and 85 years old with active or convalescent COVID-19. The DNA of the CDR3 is TGCGCCAGCAGCCAAGAGGGAAGAGGACTAGCGGGGACCTACGAGCAGTACTTC. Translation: CASSQEGRGLAGTYEQYF.